The source of this T cell receptor (beta chain) is a study of blood T cell repertoires in COVID-19. Study at large: Sites across the United States, Italy and Spain contributed samples from acute and convalescent COVID-19. From T cells, B-cell-depleted T cells, or PBMCs came the material, which was cDNA or gDNA.

Everyone who took part was about 18 to 90 years old, and they came from about 25 US areas. Source study methods: It was from reference gene primer amplification that nucleated cell counts were estimated. Clones were read by immunoSEQ multiplex PCR, and TCRdb kept only the in-frame ones, dropping some. That table supplies the V and J calls and clone size; D and trimming were determined from the DNA. The profile shows about 120,000 clones, roughly 84% of them singletons. The specimen was PBMCs or T cells enriched from blood (not recorded which). The sequence was obtained from a woman younger than 45 who had recovered from COVID-19.

The CDR3: CASSRLARETQYF. The CDR3, as DNA: TGTGCCAGCTCCCGACTAGCGAGGGAGACCCAGTACTTC. The rearrangement uses TRBV18 and TRBJ2-5; TRBD2 matches 8 bases. This CDR3 is built from 13 residues. The germline V gene has CDR1 KGHSH and CDR2 LQKENI. The trim removed 6 bases at V and 5 bases at J, leaving 5 bases unmatched.